A selection of T cell receptor beta chains follows, all from one sample in a study of CD8 T cells in Susac syndrome. TCRdb recomputed calls from the immunoSEQ multiplex PCR reads with MiXCR, one row per CDR3 protein. The table lists some 170,000 distinct CDR3 sequences, just under 95% of them singletons. Source material: CD4+ T cells from PBMCs. The receptors originated from a human donor with Susac syndrome. CDR3s include the opening cysteine and the closing phenylalanine or tryptophan.

V: TRBV9
J: TRBJ1-2
CDR3: CASSAPLGGYTF

V: TRBV6-2/TRBV6-3
J: TRBJ2-7
CDR3: CASRRSGGAYEQYF

V: TRBV7-6
J: TRBJ1-4
CDR3: CASSPGGSNEKLFF

V: TRBV5-1
J: TRBJ2-1
CDR3: CASSEIRTSGPNEQFF

V: TRBV4-1
J: TRBJ2-2
CDR3: CASSHTTGGGELFF

V: TRBV3-1
J: TRBJ2-7
CDR3: CASSQLNSYEQYF

V: TRBV4-3
J: TRBJ1-4
CDR3: CASSQDLRGTGISTNEKLFF

V: TRBV4-2
J: TRBJ2-3
CDR3: CASSQTSGSTDTQYF

V: TRBV29-1
J: TRBJ2-7
CDR3: CSVRLAGDSYEQYF

V: TRBV5-1
J: TRBJ2-7
CDR3: CASSLLLGSYEQYF

V: TRBV18
J: TRBJ2-7
CDR3: CASSSKVGDTYEQYF

V: TRBV30
J: TRBJ2-5
CDR3: CAWSVENQETQYF

V: TRBV27
J: TRBJ1-5
CDR3: CASSRGPHQPQHF

V: TRBV28
J: TRBJ2-3
CDR3: CGSGSLTDTQYF

V: TRBV6-1
J: TRBJ1-1
CDR3: CASRGQRNTEAFF

V: TRBV20-1
J: TRBJ2-5
CDR3: CSAIRLALNRETQYF

V: TRBV18
J: TRBJ2-7
CDR3: CASSPPWDSYEQYF

V: TRBV5-1
J: TRBJ1-5
CDR3: CASSAQVLEHFNQPQHF

V: TRBV30
J: TRBJ1-4
CDR3: CAWSGGHNEKLFF

V: TRBV5-1
J: TRBJ2-2
CDR3: CASTWTETTGELFF

V: TRBV19
J: TRBJ2-7
CDR3: CASSARTDSYEQYF

V: TRBV12-3/TRBV12-4
J: TRBJ1-2
CDR3: CASSLVPGGFYGYTF

V: TRBV5-4
J: TRBJ1-4
CDR3: CASSQDRINEKLFF

V: TRBV23-1
J: TRBJ2-7
CDR3: CASAPGGRAGEQYF

V: TRBV15
J: TRBJ2-3
CDR3: CATSIRLVASSTDTQYF

V: TRBV20-1
J: TRBJ1-1
CDR3: CSATRQVMNTEAFF

V: TRBV20-1
J: TRBJ2-3
CDR3: CSARDLTGGYTDTQYF

V: TRBV5-5
J: TRBJ2-3
CDR3: CASSLDGQLTDTQYF

V: TRBV24-1
J: TRBJ2-3
CDR3: CATSDPLAGNTDTQYF

V: TRBV12-3/TRBV12-4
J: TRBJ2-5
CDR3: CASSRVSGTQYF

V: TRBV20-1
J: TRBJ2-1
CDR3: CSARDGSGRVNEQFF

V: TRBV4-3
J: TRBJ2-4
CDR3: CASSQDPPGLAGATRFNIQYF

V: TRBV28
J: TRBJ2-5
CDR3: CASSILSGRVTFIEETQYF

V: TRBV20-1
J: TRBJ2-7
CDR3: CSAGGFLSYEQYF

V: TRBV3-1
J: TRBJ2-7
CDR3: CASSQNRAGEQYF

V: TRBV4-3
J: TRBJ1-5
CDR3: CASSQDRGIPTQPQHF

V: TRBV9
J: TRBJ1-5
CDR3: CASSTSWNNQPQHF

V: TRBV6-6
J: TRBJ2-1
CDR3: CASSDSGAFEQFF

V: TRBV5-6
J: TRBJ1-2
CDR3: CASRRTATNYGYTF

V: TRBV5-1
J: TRBJ1-5
CDR3: CASSPWSRGDQPQHF

V: TRBV20-1
J: TRBJ2-3
CDR3: CSAMTSGRMNTQYF

V: TRBV4-1
J: TRBJ2-5
CDR3: CASSQTTGGTETQYF

V: TRBV18
J: TRBJ2-7
CDR3: CASSPALSSYEQYF

V: TRBV20-1
J: TRBJ2-3
CDR3: CSARGAGTTDTQYF

V: TRBV5-4
J: TRBJ2-5
CDR3: CASSLDAPGQGTETQYF

V: TRBV30
J: TRBJ2-7
CDR3: CAWSTSSYEQYF

V: TRBV10-3
J: TRBJ2-3
CDR3: CAISESGTVGDTQYF

V: TRBV6-2/TRBV6-3
J: TRBJ2-1
CDR3: CASSFSGSHEQFF

V: TRBV4-2
J: TRBJ2-6
CDR3: CASSQKPLANVLTF

V: TRBV19
J: TRBJ2-4
CDR3: CASSMATTLAKNIQYF